The T cell receptor (beta chain) under discussion was sequenced for a study of blood T cell repertoires in COVID-19. Study in general: Researchers got acute and convalescent COVID-19 samples from the United States, Italy and Spain. Sources were T cells, B-cell-depleted T cells, or PBMCs; the material itself was cDNA or gDNA.

In the original analysis: Amplification of reference gene primers was used by the study to estimate nucleated cell counts. Profiled with immunoSEQ multiplex PCR; TCRdb holds only in-frame clones, not every one. V, J and clone size were drawn from that table, and D and trimming were deduced from the DNA. The sample has some 150,000 clones; 65% to 90% are singletons. The ends were cut back, 2 bases at V and 2 bases at J, with 9 bases in the middle. Per germline, CDR1 SGHRS and CDR2 YFSETQ. This CDR3 contains 14 residues. The chain uses TRBV5-1 and TRBJ2-3; D possibly corresponds to TRBD1 (5 bases). The TCR was taken from a man between 65 and 79 years old with acute or convalescent COVID-19. Sample: peripheral blood. The CDR3 region is CASSFDSPTDTQYF. The CDR3 DNA is TGCGCCAGCAGCTTTGACAGCCCCACAGATACGCAGTATTTT.